This T cell receptor beta chain was sequenced in a study of monozygotic twins with inflammatory bowel disease. Study observations and caveats: Limited power may explain why concordant and discordant twins showed no difference in repertoire similarity.

Worth noting for this clonotype: Its antigen is unidentified.

Donors each contributed one blood sample measuring less than 3 ml. An amount of approximately 3,500 ng of total RNA was used for each TCR library. Each CDR3 protein gets one entry in TCRdb, which reprocessed the 5' RACE reads and gives no DNA. Across 210,000 or so distinct CDR3 sequences, the top ten clones capture roughly 8% of the sample. The CDR3 loop spans 14 amino acids. This TCR came from a human donor with ulcerative colitis or Crohn's disease, or a healthy co-twin of an affected twin (not recorded which). This sequence joins TRBV12-3 or TRBV12-4 and TRBJ1-2. The sequencing sample was made of blood. The CDR3 loop reads CASSRSGLRYGYTF.